Shown below are 15 T cell receptor beta chains from a single sample sequenced in a study of blood T cells in healthy people across ages. A second PCR of about 7 to 12 cycles used a sample-barcoded 5' primer and a J-beta primer mix. MiXCR, applied by TCRdb to the 5' RACE reads, yields one record per CDR3 protein. The repertoire includes almost 800,000 distinct CDR3 sequences, 58% of them detected once, and roughly 22% sits in the top ten. Sequencing was carried out using blood. These receptors came from a man younger than 40 in good health.

Points on this clonotype: Since a much larger clone is just one base distant, this may be a read error. The chain employs TRBV7-2 and TRBJ2-5, with D possibly matching TRBD2 (5 bases). Germline values: CDR1 SGHTA, CDR2 FQGNSA. The CDR3 loop spans 13 amino acids. Trimming left V 4 bases short and J 11 bases short, with 17 bases between. The CDR3, as DNA: TGTGCCAGCAGCTCGGGGATACGCAATGAGCAGTACTTC. This codes for CASSSGIRNEQYF.

The rearrangement links TRBV24-1 to TRBJ1-2; D uncertain. Germline V gene lookup returns CDR1 KGHDR and CDR2 SFDVKD. The CDR3 runs to 16 residues. Trimming left V 6 bases short and J 4 bases short, with 20 bases between. The DNA of the CDR3 is TGTGCCACCAGTACAGACCCCCGGGGTTGTACCTATGGCTACACCTTC. It translates to CATSTDPRGCTYGYTF.

The chain joins TRBV7-6 to TRBJ2-5; D is undetermined. V shed 0 bases and J shed 3 bases, with 11 bases lying between them. The CDR3 is 15 residues long. Germline CDR1 is SGHVS and CDR2 is FNYEAQ. The CDR3 DNA reads TGTGCCAGCAGCTTAGCCCGATCCCCTAAAGAGACCCAGTACTTC. Translation gives CASSLARSPKETQYF.

The chain links TRBV29-1 to TRBJ2-7; D is perhaps TRBD1 (6 bases). This CDR3 is built from 15 residues. Trimming took off 0 bases at V and 2 bases at J, with 14 bases between the two ends. The germline CDR1 and CDR2 sequences are SQVTM and ANQGSEA. The CDR3 here is CSVEDPAGVPYEQYF. In DNA form, the CDR3 reads TGCAGCGTTGAAGACCCGGCAGGGGTCCCCTACGAGCAGTACTTC.

This clonotype was observed a handful of times. The chain recombines TRBV28 with TRBJ2-5, with 7 bases identical to TRBD2. The J call may be wrong; the DNA end is better matched by TRBJ2-7. Germline lookup yields CDR1 MDHEN and CDR2 SYDVKM. The CDR3 covers 15 residues. The DNA for the CDR3 is TGTGCCAGCAGTTTTTACGGGGGGAAGGGAAACGAGCAGTACTTC. Translated, it gives CASSFYGGKGNEQYF.

The rearrangement uses TRBV9 and TRBJ2-7, with D unresolved. CDR1 is SGDLS, CDR2 YYNGEE, per germline. Trimming pared 4 bases from V and 5 bases from J, leaving 13 bases between. There are 13 residues in the CDR3. The CDR3: CASSRSWSDEQYF. The DNA for the CDR3 is TGTGCCAGCAGCAGGTCGTGGTCGGACGAGCAGTACTTC.

This chain links TRBV21-1 with TRBJ2-4; the table's D call, TRBD1, was not checked against the DNA. The J call may be mistaken, given a closer DNA end match to TRBJ2-7. TRBV21-1 is a documented pseudogene. The CDR3 contains 16 residues. The chain's CDR3 is CASSKALETESDEQYF. The CDR3 DNA reads as TGTGCCAGCAGCAAAGCGCTTGAGACAGAATCTGACGAGCAGTACTTC.

The chain carries TRBV29-1 and TRBJ1-2; D is undetermined. The CDR3 consists of 14 residues. Germline CDR1 and CDR2: SQVTM and ANQGSEA. The V gene lost 1 base and the J gene lost 4 bases, with 13 bases spanning the gap. The CDR3 nucleotides read TGCAGCGTTGAAGTTTCCGAGGGTATCTATGGCTACACCTTC. Amino acids: CSVEVSEGIYGYTF.

This chain joins TRBV27 and TRBJ2-4; 7 bases are shared with TRBD2. Per germline, CDR1 MNHEY and CDR2 SMNVEV (reference sequence). V lost 2 bases and J lost 5; bases outside the gene matches: 9. The CDR3 consists of 16 residues. CDR3 loop: CASSLRGEGAQNIQYF. The CDR3 region has the DNA TGTGCCAGCAGTTTACGGGGGGAGGGCGCCCAAAACATTCAGTACTTC.

This clonotype was counted between two and nine times. The chain recombines TRBV7-9 with TRBJ1-2; maybe TRBD1 (5 bases). V was clipped by 5 bases and J by 4 bases, with 14 bases between them. CDR3 length equals 14 residues. Germline V gives CDR1 SEHNR, CDR2 FQNEAQ (reference sequence). Here the CDR3 DNA reads TGTGCCAGCAGCCCCCTGGACACCCGCTATGGCTACACCTTC. This sequence encodes CASSPLDTRYGYTF.

The V and J genes are TRBV12-3 or TRBV12-4 and TRBJ1-1, with D hard to call. V was clipped by 4 bases and J by 6 bases, with 12 bases between them. This CDR3 contains 13 residues. This CDR3 reads CASSCQSFAEAFF. CDR3 sequence (DNA): TGTGCCAGCAGTTGTCAGTCCTTTGCTGAAGCTTTCTTT.

The chain employs TRBV12-3 or TRBV12-4 and TRBJ1-1; 10 positions match TRBD1. The CDR3 has 13 amino acids. The junction had 6 bases not matched to a gene; V was cut back by 10 bases and J by 4 bases. For the CDR3, the DNA is TGTGCCAACATCGGACAGGGGGGCACTGAAGCTTTCTTT. Residues: CANIGQGGTEAFF.

This clonotype was seen a handful of times. This chain uses TRBV7-9 with TRBJ1-2; weak D call: TRBD1 (6 bases). CDR3 length: 14 amino acids. Trimming removed 1 base from V and 8 bases from J, with 14 bases in between. Germline V gene sequence: CDR1 SEHNR, CDR2 FQNEAQ (reference sequence). The CDR3 sequence is CASSLEGGSSGYTF. In DNA, the CDR3 is TGTGCCAGCAGCTTAGAAGGGGGATCGAGCGGCTACACCTTC.

The chain couples TRBV6-2 or TRBV6-3 to TRBJ2-1; 8 positions match TRBD2. The CDR3 consists of 15 residues. CDR1 and CDR2 from the germline V gene are MNHEY and SVGEGT. The V segment lost 2 bases and the J segment 7 bases; nucleotides outside the gene matches: 7. CDR3 sequence reads: CASSYASGSRNEQFF. In DNA, the CDR3 is TGTGCCAGCAGTTACGCCAGCGGGAGTCGAAATGAGCAGTTCTTC.

This chain joins TRBV6-2 or TRBV6-3 and TRBJ2-3, with 10 positions matching TRBD2. The CDR3 extends over 16 amino acids. The germline gives CDR1 MNHEY, CDR2 SVGEGT. Trimming cost V 6 bases and J 1 base; bases outside gene matches: 7. As DNA, the CDR3 is TGTGCCAGCAGACCTCTAGCGGGAGTGGGCACAGATACGCAGTATTTT. Translation: CASRPLAGVGTDTQYF.